The entry below gives a single T cell receptor beta chain sequence along with its context. This specimen comes from a study of OX40 agonist ivuxolimab in advanced cancers. Overall study: Patients were given ivuxolimab, an antibody that agonizes OX40 (CD134). At 0.01 to 10 mg/kg, ivuxolimab was administered intravenously to patients every 2 weeks. Dose-escalation patients suffered from hepatocellular carcinoma, melanoma, renal cell or head and neck cancer. Two patients with cutaneous melanoma and one with hepatocellular carcinoma, three in total, showed partial responses.

The CDR3 is 15 residues long. V shed 0 bases and J 2 bases; nucleotides not matched to a gene: 0. CDR1 is MGHRA and CDR2 is YSYEKL in the germline V gene. Measured with immunoSEQ multiplex PCR; TCRdb has only the in-frame clones, and not every one. Among roughly 130,000 clones listed, about 94% were seen once. The V and J genes are TRBV4-1 and TRBJ1-4; TRBD1 agrees at 7 bases. The TCR sequence derives from an adult with an advanced solid tumor such as melanoma, head and neck, liver or kidney cancer. Sequencing used CD4+ or CD8+ T cells sorted from blood, obtained in a trial of the OX40 agonist ivuxolimab. Here the CDR3 DNA reads TGCGCCAGCAGCCAAGAGGACAGGACTAATGAAAAACTGTTTTTT. This translates into CASSQEDRTNEKLFF.